The rows below give T cell receptor beta chains drawn from one sample of a study of cytomegalovirus exposure and HLA in healthy donors. Here immunoSEQ multiplex PCR was the method, and the copy in TCRdb shows in-frame clones only, minus some. The profile shows about 94,000 clones, over 65% of them singletons. The sequenced material came from PBMCs. All receptors derive from a man younger than 45 in good health and CMV-seropositive. Each CDR3 is given with its conserved first and last residue. Each record gives: CDR3 DNA, CDR3 protein, J gene, V gene, D gene, clone size. D genes are given only for firm matches. Size is omitted from some rows. Given values are once, few, many or a class for expanded clones.

TGTGCCAGCAGCCAGGGACAGACCCTACGGGAGCAGTACTTC,CASSQGQTLREQYF,TRBJ2-7,TRBV5-4,TRBD1,-
TGTGCCAGCAGTTTACTCGGGGGGAGCACAGATACGCAGTATTTT,CASSLLGGSTDTQYF,TRBJ2-3,TRBV6-5,TRBD2,-
TGTGCCTGGAGTCCCTGGGGGGAAGAGAGGTACGAGCAGTACTTC,CAWSPWGEERYEQYF,TRBJ2-7,TRBV30,-,-
TGTGCCAGCAGCGTAGTGGGGGGGCCGAACACTGAAGCTTTCTTT,CASSVVGGPNTEAFF,TRBJ1-1,TRBV9,-,few
TGTGCCAGCAGCTTGGCGGGAGGGAACGAGCAGTACTTC,CASSLAGGNEQYF,TRBJ2-7,TRBV7-2,TRBD2,-
TGTGCCAGCAGTTTCAATTACGGTGAAGCTTTCTTT,CASSFNYGEAFF,TRBJ1-1,TRBV28,-,-
TGTGCCAGCAGCACCTCAGGGACACCCCAAGAGACCCAGTACTTC,CASSTSGTPQETQYF,TRBJ2-5,TRBV9,-,-
TGTGCCAGCTCCCGAGTGGAGGGGACGGGAACTGAAGCTTTCTTT,CASSRVEGTGTEAFF,TRBJ1-1,TRBV6-5,-,-
TGTGCCAGCAGCTTGTACAGGTCTGGCAATCAGCCCCAGCATTTT,CASSLYRSGNQPQHF,TRBJ1-5,TRBV5-6,-,-
TGTGCCAGCAGGCCCGGGCGACAGGTAGATAATTCACCCCTCCACTTT,CASRPGRQVDNSPLHF,TRBJ1-6,TRBV7-9,-,few
TGTGCCAGCAGCGTAGCAGGACGGGACTACGAGCAGTACTTC,CASSVAGRDYEQYF,TRBJ2-7,TRBV9,-,once
TGTGCCAGCAGCGTAGAGGAGGGGCCCACCTACGAGCAGTACTTC,CASSVEEGPTYEQYF,TRBJ2-7,TRBV9,-,-
TGTGCCAGCAGTTTGGGGACAGGGGGTAATCAGCCCCAGCATTTT,CASSLGTGGNQPQHF,TRBJ1-5,TRBV27,TRBD1,-
TGTGCCAGCAGCGTAGGAGGGGGAGAGACCCAGTACTTC,CASSVGGGETQYF,TRBJ2-5,TRBV9,-,-
TGTGCCAGCAGCCAGGGGGGTAGCGTCCAAGAGACCCAGTACTTC,CASSQGGSVQETQYF,TRBJ2-5,TRBV14,-,few
TGCGCCAGCAGCCAAGAGACAGGGTCTTATCAGCCCCAGCATTTT,CASSQETGSYQPQHF,TRBJ1-5,TRBV4-3,TRBD1,-
TGCGCCAGCAGCGAACGGATTCAAGGGGTGTACGAGCAGTACTTC,CASSERIQGVYEQYF,TRBJ2-7,TRBV5-1,-,-
TGTGCCAGCAGTGAATCGCCAGGAGGGATTAGAACAGATACGCAGTATTTT,CASSESPGGIRTDTQYF,TRBJ2-3,TRBV25-1,-,-
TGTGCCAGCAGTCACAGCGGAGGGGACCTAACCTACGAGCAGTACTTC,CASSHSGGDLTYEQYF,TRBJ2-7,TRBV5-6,-,-
TGTGCCAGCAGCGAGGCAGTGTTACCTTACGAGCAGTACTTC,CASSEAVLPYEQYF,TRBJ2-7,TRBV6-6,-,-
TGTGCCAGCAGCTGGACAGACTCCTACGAGCAGTACTTC,CASSWTDSYEQYF,TRBJ2-7,TRBV7-2,-,-
TGTGCCAGCAGTTACCGGGACAGGGGCCGCGAGCAGTACTTC,CASSYRDRGREQYF,TRBJ2-7,TRBV6-5,TRBD1,-
TGTGCCAGCAGTTACCCCGGGACACCGAACACTGAAGCTTTCTTT,CASSYPGTPNTEAFF,TRBJ1-1,TRBV6-6,-,-
TGCGCCAGCAGCTTTTCCATTTCGAACACTGAAGCTTTCTTT,CASSFSISNTEAFF,TRBJ1-1,TRBV5-1,-,-
TGTGCCAGCTCCCATGGACAGGGGGCTCGCAATCAGCCCCAGCATTTT,CASSHGQGARNQPQHF,TRBJ1-5,TRBV18,TRBD1,-
TGTGCCAGCAGTTACTCGGGACAAGCCACAGATACGCAGTATTTT,CASSYSGQATDTQYF,TRBJ2-3,TRBV6-6,-,-
TGTGCCAGCAGCTATGGCCCCTCTGGAAACACCATATATTTT,CASSYGPSGNTIYF,TRBJ1-3,TRBV5-4,-,-
TGCGCCAGCAGCTTGCGGGAGAACACAGATACGCAGTATTTT,CASSLRENTDTQYF,TRBJ2-3,TRBV5-1,-,-
TGTGCCAGCAGCTTGGGGACAGACAATCAGCCCCAGCATTTT,CASSLGTDNQPQHF,TRBJ1-5,TRBV5-6,-,-
TGTGCCAGCAGCGTGGCCGGGACACCTCCTCTAGCTTCCGCCTACAATGAGCAGTTCTTC,CASSVAGTPPLASAYNEQFF,TRBJ2-1,TRBV9,-,-
TGTGCCAGCAGCTTGGGCGGAGTGAACCCTGAAGCTTTCTTT,CASSLGGVNPEAFF,TRBJ1-1,TRBV5-4,-,-
TGTGCCAGCAGTGAGGACAGGGCGTTGGGCGAGCAGTACTTC,CASSEDRALGEQYF,TRBJ2-7,TRBV25-1,TRBD1,-
TGTGCCAGCAGCTTAGGGACAGGGTTAACTAACTATGGCTACACCTTC,CASSLGTGLTNYGYTF,TRBJ1-2,TRBV5-6,TRBD1,-
TGTGCCAGCAGTGAGGCAAACTACTCCTACGAGCAGTACTTC,CASSEANYSYEQYF,TRBJ2-7,TRBV2,-,-
TGCGCCAGCAGCTTGGTTGGCTCGGGGAACTATGGCTACACCTTC,CASSLVGSGNYGYTF,TRBJ1-2,TRBV5-1,-,few
TGTGCCAGCAGCCCGAAAGGGGGTGAGACCCAGTACTTC,CASSPKGGETQYF,TRBJ2-5,TRBV7-9,-,-
TGTGCCAGTACCAGCGGACAGATTGGCTACACCTTC,CASTSGQIGYTF,TRBJ1-2,TRBV19,-,-
TGTGCCAGCAGTGACGGCGGGAGTTACACAGATACGCAGTATTTT,CASSDGGSYTDTQYF,TRBJ2-3,TRBV25-1,TRBD2,-
TGTGCCTGGAGTGTACAGGCAGGTCAGCCCCAGCATTTT,CAWSVQAGQPQHF,TRBJ1-5,TRBV30,-,-